These T cell receptor beta chains were read from a single sample in a study of graft-versus-host responses after intestinal transplantation. Clones were read by immunoSEQ multiplex PCR, and TCRdb kept only the in-frame ones, dropping some. The top ten clones hold about 5% of a sample with about 2,500 clones, 25% to 30% of them seen once. Sequenced here: alloreactive CD4+ T cells from a mixed lymphocyte reaction culture, sampled before transplantation. The receptors come from a human patient who was an organ donor for intestinal transplantation. Each CDR3 is given with its conserved first and last residue. Each record gives: J gene, D gene, CDR3 length, clone size, V gene, CDR3 protein, CDR3 DNA. A D gene is named only where the DNA matches it firmly. For some rows the clone size is stated as once, few or many, or as a class when expanded; others skip it.

TRBJ2-5 TRBD1 13 - TRBV2 CASGTGGLETQYF TGTGCCAGCGGGACAGGGGGCTTGGAGACCCAGTACTTC
TRBJ2-1 TRBD2 15 - TRBV27 CASSLGTSGYNEQFF TGTGCCAGCAGTCTCGGGACTAGCGGCTACAATGAGCAGTTCTTC
TRBJ1-5 - 17 - TRBV28 CASSPVVRRGSNQPQHF TGTGCCAGCAGTCCCGTCGTTCGCCGGGGGAGCAATCAGCCCCAGCATTTT
TRBJ1-2 TRBD1 15 - TRBV4-2 CASSRVGQGVYGYTF TGTGCCAGCAGCCGGGTTGGACAGGGAGTTTATGGCTACACCTTC
TRBJ1-2 - 15 - TRBV28 CASSYYGRDNYGYTF TGTGCCAGCAGTTATTACGGGAGGGATAACTATGGCTACACCTTC
TRBJ2-7 - 14 few TRBV5-3 CASSLDFAQGEQYF TGTGCCAGCAGCTTGGACTTTGCCCAGGGCGAGCAGTACTTC
TRBJ2-7 - 11 - TRBV6-6 CASSRLYEQYF TGTGCCAGCAGCCGTTTGTACGAGCAGTACTTC
TRBJ1-2 - 12 - TRBV5-3 CASSPPGYGYTF TGTGCCAGCAGCCCCCCGGGGTACGGCTACACCTTC
TRBJ2-7 - 11 - TRBV6-1 CASSRLYEQYF TGTGCCAGCAGCCGACTCTACGAGCAGTACTTC
TRBJ2-2 - 14 few TRBV7-6 CASSLGPGTGELFF TGTGCCAGCAGCTTAGGCCCGGGCACCGGGGAGCTGTTTTTT